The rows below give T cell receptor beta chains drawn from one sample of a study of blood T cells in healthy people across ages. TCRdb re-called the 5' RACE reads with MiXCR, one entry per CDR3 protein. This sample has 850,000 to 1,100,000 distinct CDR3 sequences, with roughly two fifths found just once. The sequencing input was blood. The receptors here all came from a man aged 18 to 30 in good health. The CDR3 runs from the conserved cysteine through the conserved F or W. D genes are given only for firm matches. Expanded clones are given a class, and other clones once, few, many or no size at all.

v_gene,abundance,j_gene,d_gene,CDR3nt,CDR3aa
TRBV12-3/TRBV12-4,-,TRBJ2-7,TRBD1,TGTGCCAGCAGCCCCGACAGGGCCGGTAATGAGCAGTACTTC,CASSPDRAGNEQYF
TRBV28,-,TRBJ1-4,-,TGTGCCAGCAGTCCGGCCGGGACCACTCTCTCTAATGAAAAACTGTTTTTT,CASSPAGTTLSNEKLFF
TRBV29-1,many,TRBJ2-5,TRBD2,TGCAGCGTTGAAGATCGGCGGACTAGCCTGGAGACCCAGTACTTC,CSVEDRRTSLETQYF
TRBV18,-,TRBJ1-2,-,TGTGCCAGCTCATATGCTCCGGGACCGTTCTATGGCTACACCTTC,CASSYAPGPFYGYTF
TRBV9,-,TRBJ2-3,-,TGTGCCAGCAGCGTCCGACAGGACCACCCCGTGGATACGCAGTATTTT,CASSVRQDHPVDTQYF
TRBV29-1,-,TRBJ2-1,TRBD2,TGCAGCGTTGAAGGTAGCGGGGTTTCCTACAATGAGCAGTTCTTC,CSVEGSGVSYNEQFF
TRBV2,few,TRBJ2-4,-,TGTGCCAAGGGTAGCGGAGCCAAAAACATTCAGTACTTC,CAKGSGAKNIQYF
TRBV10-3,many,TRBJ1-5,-,TGTGCCATCAGTGCGGGGGAGGACTTGGGCAATCAGCCCCAGCATTTT,CAISAGEDLGNQPQHF
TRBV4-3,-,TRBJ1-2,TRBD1,TGCGCCAGCAGCCAAGATTTTTCTGGGACAGGGCGCGGCTACACCTTC,CASSQDFSGTGRGYTF
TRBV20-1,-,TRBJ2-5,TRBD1,TGCAGTGCTAAGGAGCAGGGGGCATGGGAGACCCAGTACTTC,CSAKEQGAWETQYF
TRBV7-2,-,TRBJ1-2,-,TGTGCCAGCAGCTTTCCAGGTTTCGGCCAAGCTAACTATGGCTACACCTTC,CASSFPGFGQANYGYTF
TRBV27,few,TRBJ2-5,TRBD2,TGTGCCAGCAGTTTCTACCCGGGACTAGCGGGGGAGACCCAGTACTTC,CASSFYPGLAGETQYF
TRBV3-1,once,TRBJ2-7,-,TGTGCCAGCAGCCAAGCCGGCCACTCCTACGAGCAGTACTTC,CASSQAGHSYEQYF
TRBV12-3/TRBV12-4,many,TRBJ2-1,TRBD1,TGTGCCATCCGGGACAGCTCCTACAATGAGCAGTTCTTC,CAIRDSSYNEQFF
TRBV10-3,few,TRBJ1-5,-,TGTGCCATCACCCAGGGAGACAATCAGCCCCAGCATTTT,CAITQGDNQPQHF